The 18 T cell receptor beta chains below all came from one sample that was sequenced in a study of multiple sclerosis patients with progressive multifocal leukoencephalopathy. The time point is: five to six months of natalizumab therapy. TCRdb keeps only in-frame clones here, not all; method: immunoSEQ multiplex PCR. The table has 29,000 or so clones, about nine tenths seen once; the top ten hold roughly 1.6%. Sequencing was performed on PBMCs, taken from a patient treated with natalizumab. The receptors were sampled from a human donor with multiple sclerosis.

The V call is TRBV5-1, the J call TRBJ2-3; TRBD2 agrees at 13 bases. The CDR3 loop spans 15 amino acids. J gave up 4 bases and V 2 bases, and 1 base lay outside the gene matches. Germline V lookup: CDR1 SGHRS, CDR2 YFSETQ. The CDR3 coding sequence is TGCGCCAGCAGCTTCGGACTAGCGGGAGCAGATACGCAGTATTTT. It codes for CASSFGLAGADTQYF.

The genes are TRBV7-3 and TRBJ2-2; TRBD2 matches 9 bases. The CDR3 spans 16 residues. Germline V gives CDR1 SGHTA, CDR2 FQGTGA. J lost 4 bases, V lost 5 bases, and 8 bases had no gene match. The CDR3 nucleotides read TGTGCCAGCAGCCCCCTGGGCGGGAGGGGCACCGGGGAGCTGTTTTTT. It yields the protein CASSPLGGRGTGELFF. The variable domain in full, with the rest retrieved from reference TRBV7-3 and TRBJ2-2, is GAGVSQTPSNKVTEKGKYVELRCDPISGHTALYWYRQSLGQGPEFLIYFQGTGAADDSGLPNDRFFAVRPEGSVSTLKIQRTERGDSAVYLCASSPLGGRGTGELFFGEGSRLTVL.

The J gene is TRBJ1-1, the V gene TRBV2, with TRBD1 identical over 7 bases. After removal of 6 bases from V and 4 bases from J, the junction contained 11 bases not matched to a gene. There are 15 residues in the CDR3. The germline V gene has CDR1 SNHLY and CDR2 FYNNEI. CDR3 sequence (DNA): TGTGCCAGCAGGAAAGGACAGGCCGTGGGCACTGAAGCTTTCTTT. Protein sequence: CASRKGQAVGTEAFF.

The J gene is TRBJ1-3, the V gene TRBV27; TRBD1 matches at 8 bases. The CDR3 consists of 19 residues. Germline CDR1 is MNHEY and CDR2 is SMNVEV (reference sequence). After removal of 3 bases from V and 0 bases from J, the junction contained 13 bases not matched to a gene. CDR3 loop: CASSLFATRGRYSGNTIYF. DNA for the CDR3: TGTGCCAGCAGTTTGTTCGCTACCAGGGGGCGTTACTCTGGAAACACCATATATTTT.

A few counts support this clone. The chain uses TRBV11-2 and TRBJ2-1; 7 bases match TRBD1. The germline gives CDR1 SGHAT, CDR2 FQNNGV. V was clipped by 3 bases and J by 7 bases; unmatched bases: 9. The CDR3 runs to 15 residues. Here the CDR3 reads CASSFKRQGRNEQFF. In DNA, the CDR3 is TGTGCCAGCAGCTTTAAACGACAGGGCCGTAATGAGCAGTTCTTC.

The chain joins TRBV7-8 to TRBJ2-1; tentatively, D is TRBD2 (5 bases). V was pared by 2 bases and J by 0 bases, with 8 bases between. In germline, CDR1 is SGHVS, CDR2 FQNEAQ. The length of the CDR3 is 15 residues. DNA of the CDR3: TGTGCCAGCAGCTTATTTGGGAGCTCCTACAATGAGCAGTTCTTC. This gives the protein CASSLFGSSYNEQFF.

The V and J genes are TRBV18 and TRBJ2-1, with 10 bases lining up with TRBD2. V shed 0 bases, J shed 7 bases, and the junction held 3 bases outside the gene matches. This CDR3 spans 15 amino acids. Germline CDR1 KGHSH, CDR2 LQKENI. CDR3 nucleotides: TGTGCCAGCTCACCACCAAGCGGGAGGGGGAATGAGCAGTTCTTC. Translated: CASSPPSGRGNEQFF.

This chain uses TRBV5-1 with TRBJ1-4, with unresolved D. Trimming removed 4 bases from V and 6 bases from J, with 16 bases in between. CDR1 SGHRS and CDR2 YFSETQ come from the germline V gene. The CDR3 spans 15 residues. CDR3 in DNA: TGCGCCAGCAGCCCAGATAGACCGGTCGATGAAAAACTGTTTTTT. This codes for CASSPDRPVDEKLFF.

The chain recombines TRBV27 with TRBJ1-5; 10 bases map to TRBD1. The germline V gene has CDR1 MNHEY and CDR2 SMNVEV (reference sequence). The CDR3 sequence is 15 residues long. Losses at the gene ends were 5 bases for V and 2 bases for J; bases not matched to a gene: 3. CDR3 DNA sequence: TGTGCCAGCAGTGGCGGGACAGGGGGCAATCAGCCCCAGCATTTT. Protein: CASSGGTGGNQPQHF.

V and J are TRBV28 and TRBJ2-1, with no clear D. V was shortened by 3 bases and J by 7 bases, with 13 bases between the two germline ends. Germline-derived CDR1 and CDR2 are MDHEN and SYDVKM. The CDR3 spans 14 residues. The CDR3 loop reads CASSFLGFGNEQFF. CDR3 DNA: TGTGCCAGCAGTTTTCTAGGGTTTGGGAATGAGCAGTTCTTC.

CDR3 sequence reads: CASSPSGRAHEQYF. The CDR3, as DNA: TGTGCCAGCAGTCCAAGCGGGAGGGCGCACGAGCAGTACTTC. The chain is built from TRBV28 and TRBJ2-7, with 10 positions matching TRBD2. Germline trimming cut 5 bases from V and 5 bases from J; bases unmatched to any gene: 6. The CDR3 totals 14 residues. Looked up from germline, CDR1 is MDHEN and CDR2 is SYDVKM.

The gene calls are TRBV7-2 and TRBJ2-2, with D possibly being TRBD2 (5 bases). Trimming took 6 bases from V and 6 from J, leaving 14 bases between them. Looked up from germline, CDR1 is SGHTA and CDR2 is FQGNSA. This CDR3 contains 14 residues. In DNA, the CDR3 is TGTGCCAGCAGACCTAACCCTAGCCCCGGGGAGCTGTTTTTT. This gives the protein CASRPNPSPGELFF.

In this sample, this clone turned up once. The V and J genes are TRBV7-6 and TRBJ2-7; maybe TRBD2 (6 bases). V lost 4 bases, J lost 3 bases, and 16 bases lay in between. This CDR3 contains 15 residues. Germline CDR1 reads SGHVS; CDR2 reads FNYEAQ. In DNA, the CDR3 is TGTGCCAGCAGCTCAAAAGGGACTTCCTACTACGAGCAGTACTTC. This encodes CASSSKGTSYYEQYF. The complete variable domain, with remaining parts taken from reference TRBV7-6 and TRBJ2-7, reads GAGVSQSPRYKVTKRGQDVALRCDPISGHVSLYWYRQALGQGPEFLTYFNYEAQQDKSGLPNDRFSAERPEGSISTLTIQRTEQRDSAMYRCASSSKGTSYYEQYFGPGTRLTVT.

This clone was found a few times. This chain connects TRBV7-8 to TRBJ2-2, with 8 bases matching TRBD2. This CDR3 comprises 15 residues. Germline CDR1 reads SGHVS; CDR2 reads FQNEAQ. Trimming at V came to 3 bases and at J to 8 bases, leaving 8 bases not matched to a gene. The CDR3 DNA sequence: TGTGCCAGCAGCTTCCACACTAGCGGAAGGGGGGAGCTGTTTTTT. Translation gives CASSFHTSGRGELFF.

This chain uses TRBV9 with TRBJ2-7; D remains unclear. Germline V CDR1 and CDR2: SGDLS, YYNGEE. The V end was cut by 3 bases, the J end by 6 bases, with 16 bases between. CDR3 length: 14 amino acids. CDR3 sequence: CASSAEDGTREQYF. The CDR3 region has the DNA TGTGCCAGCAGCGCCGAAGACGGAACGCGCGAGCAGTACTTC.

This clone was seen a few times. The genes are TRBV19 and TRBJ1-1, with a tentative D call TRBD1 (6 bases). This CDR3 spans 13 amino acids. Germline-derived CDR1 and CDR2 are LNHDA and SQIVND (reference sequence). V was pared by 3 bases and J by 5 bases, with 10 bases between. The CDR3 spells CASSMEGTTEAFF. In nucleotides, the CDR3 is TGTGCCAGTAGTATGGAGGGGACAACTGAAGCTTTCTTT.

The chain employs TRBV9 and TRBJ2-7; 10 bases align to TRBD2. Germline lookup yields CDR1 SGDLS and CDR2 YYNGEE. The CDR3 is made up of 16 amino acids. V gave up 4 bases and J gave up 0 bases; unmatched junction bases: 7. The CDR3 sequence: CASSLGLAASSYEQYF. CDR3 in DNA: TGTGCCAGCAGCCTAGGACTAGCGGCCAGCTCCTACGAGCAGTACTTC.

This clone has a handful of counts. The rearrangement links TRBV30 to TRBJ2-7, with no clear D. Germline assignment: CDR1 GTSNPN and CDR2 SVGIG (reference sequence). V gave up 1 base and J gave up 5 bases, with 21 bases separating them. The CDR3 sequence is 16 residues long. CDR3 residues: CAWSADLSLIRNEQYF. CDR3 in DNA: TGTGCCTGGAGTGCCGACTTATCCCTTATCCGCAACGAGCAGTACTTC.